A selection of T cell receptor beta chains follows, all from one sample in a study of T cell repertoires in cytomegalovirus infection. TCRdb reanalysed the reads using MiXCR and keeps one entry per CDR3 protein. The data show some 300,000 distinct CDR3 sequences, with about 9.2% seen just once and less than 3% held by the top ten. Input material: PBMCs. The receptor source for this set is a human donor in good health (CMV status not recorded). Some clones in this sample may be carry-over from other donors' samples. CDR3s include the opening cysteine and the closing phenylalanine or tryptophan. The D gene is left open where the match is weak. Clone size appears in some rows only: once, few, many, or a class for an expanded clone.

size: many; D: -; J: TRBJ2-3; V: TRBV29-1; CDR3: CSVGGGHRGTDTQYF; DNA: TGCAGCGTTGGAGGGGGGCATCGCGGCACAGATACGCAGTATTTT
size: many; D: TRBD1; J: TRBJ1-1; V: TRBV20-1; CDR3: CSGDRGGTEAFF; DNA: TGCAGCGGGGACAGGGGGGGGACTGAAGCTTTCTTT
size: -; D: -; J: TRBJ2-5; V: TRBV4-3; CDR3: CASSQGDAGGQETQYF; DNA: TGCGCCAGCAGCCAAGGGGATGCGGGCGGCCAAGAGACCCAGTACTTC
size: many; D: -; J: TRBJ1-1; V: TRBV12-3/TRBV12-4; CDR3: CASRRSVGEAFF; DNA: TGTGCCAGCAGGAGATCAGTAGGTGAAGCTTTCTTT
size: many; D: -; J: TRBJ1-2; V: TRBV6-2/TRBV6-3; CDR3: CASSPNRDTNYGYTF; DNA: TGTGCCAGCAGCCCGAACCGGGACACCAACTATGGCTACACCTTC
size: few; D: -; J: TRBJ1-6; V: TRBV14; CDR3: CASSQGLDYNSPLHF; DNA: TGTGCCAGCAGCCAAGGATTGGACTATAATTCACCCCTCCACTTT
size: many; D: TRBD2; J: TRBJ2-5; V: TRBV6-1; CDR3: CASSSTPLAGGLETQYF; DNA: TGTGCCAGCAGTTCGACCCCACTAGCGGGGGGGTTGGAGACCCAGTACTTC
size: many; D: -; J: TRBJ2-1; V: TRBV19; CDR3: CASSMAARAEQFF; DNA: TGTGCCAGTAGTATGGCGGCCAGGGCTGAGCAGTTCTTC
size: many; D: TRBD1; J: TRBJ2-6; V: TRBV5-6; CDR3: CASSPTGFGANVLTF; DNA: TGTGCCAGCAGCCCGACAGGGTTCGGGGCCAACGTCCTGACTTTC
size: many; D: TRBD2; J: TRBJ2-3; V: TRBV6-2/TRBV6-3; CDR3: CASKESGEGDTQYF; DNA: TGTGCCAGCAAGGAAAGCGGGGAGGGAGATACGCAGTATTTT
size: many; D: TRBD1; J: TRBJ2-7; V: TRBV3-1; CDR3: CASSQATGGSYEQYF; DNA: TGTGCCAGCAGCCAAGCGACAGGGGGCTCCTACGAGCAGTACTTC
size: few; D: -; J: TRBJ2-7; V: TRBV2; CDR3: CASSTTGYYEQYF; DNA: TGTGCCAGCAGTACTACAGGGTACTACGAGCAGTACTTC
size: many; D: TRBD1; J: TRBJ1-5; V: TRBV10-3; CDR3: CAHRQGLDQPQHF; DNA: TGTGCCCACAGACAGGGTCTCGATCAGCCCCAGCATTTT
size: many; D: -; J: TRBJ2-6; V: TRBV28; CDR3: CASSLTGSTGANVLTF; DNA: TGTGCCAGCAGTTTAACAGGGTCTACTGGGGCCAACGTCCTGACTTTC
size: many; D: TRBD2; J: TRBJ2-5; V: TRBV7-2; CDR3: CASSLGGGGLKTQYF; DNA: TGTGCCAGCAGCTTAGGAGGCGGGGGGCTTAAGACCCAGTACTTC
size: many; D: -; J: TRBJ1-1; V: TRBV19; CDR3: CASTLRPGANTEAFF; DNA: TGTGCCAGTACCCTGCGTCCCGGAGCGAACACTGAAGCTTTCTTT
size: many; D: -; J: TRBJ2-7; V: TRBV7-6; CDR3: CASSSGETYEQYF; DNA: TGTGCCAGCAGCTCAGGGGAGACCTACGAGCAGTACTTC
size: many; D: -; J: TRBJ1-2; V: TRBV7-2; CDR3: CASSLESGTPRTYTF; DNA: TGTGCCAGCAGCTTAGAATCCGGGACACCACGGACCTACACCTTC
size: many; D: TRBD2; J: TRBJ2-3; V: TRBV15; CDR3: CATSRELAGGRGTDTQYF; DNA: TGTGCCACCAGCAGAGAACTAGCGGGGGGAAGAGGCACAGATACGCAGTATTTT
size: -; D: -; J: TRBJ1-1; V: TRBV25-1; CDR3: CASSRGGQGPEAFF; DNA: TGTGCCAGCAGTCGAGGAGGACAAGGCCCTGAAGCTTTCTTT
size: few; D: -; J: TRBJ2-5; V: TRBV20-1; CDR3: CSASTVSWGVQETQYF; DNA: TGCAGTGCTAGTACAGTGTCGTGGGGGGTTCAAGAGACCCAGTACTTC
size: many; D: -; J: TRBJ1-2; V: TRBV4-3; CDR3: CASSHNYGYTF; DNA: TGCGCCAGCAGTCATAACTATGGCTACACCTTC
size: many; D: TRBD1; J: TRBJ2-1; V: TRBV24-1; CDR3: CATSEGGQGYNEQFF; DNA: TGTGCCACCAGTGAGGGGGGACAGGGGTACAATGAGCAGTTCTTC
size: -; D: -; J: TRBJ1-2; V: TRBV29-1; CDR3: CSVLGTREKGYGYTF; DNA: TGCAGCGTTCTGGGGACCCGGGAGAAGGGCTATGGCTACACCTTC
size: many; D: TRBD2; J: TRBJ2-2; V: TRBV7-7; CDR3: CASSLGASGGPHTGELFF; DNA: TGTGCTAGCAGCTTAGGTGCTAGCGGGGGGCCTCACACCGGGGAGCTGTTTTTT
size: -; D: -; J: TRBJ1-2; V: TRBV25-1; CDR3: CASSEGASYGYTF; DNA: TGTGCCAGCAGTGAAGGGGCCAGCTATGGCTACACCTTC
size: -; D: -; J: TRBJ2-1; V: TRBV18; CDR3: CASSSRGSGGSYNEQFF; DNA: TGTGCCAGCTCATCCAGGGGGAGCGGGGGATCCTACAATGAGCAGTTCTTC
size: many; D: -; J: TRBJ1-6; V: TRBV7-2; CDR3: CASSSLEGVNSPLHF; DNA: TGTGCCAGCAGCTCTTTGGAGGGGGTCAATTCACCCCTCCACTTT
size: many; D: -; J: TRBJ1-1; V: TRBV10-3; CDR3: CAISESSGGNTEAFF; DNA: TGTGCCATCAGTGAGTCGAGCGGGGGGAACACTGAAGCTTTCTTT